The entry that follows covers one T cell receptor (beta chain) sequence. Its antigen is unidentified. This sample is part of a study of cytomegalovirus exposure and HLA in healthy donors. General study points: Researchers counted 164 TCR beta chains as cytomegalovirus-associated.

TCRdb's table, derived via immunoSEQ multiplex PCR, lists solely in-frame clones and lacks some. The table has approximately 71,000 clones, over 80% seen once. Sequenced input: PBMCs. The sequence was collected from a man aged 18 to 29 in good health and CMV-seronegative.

The DNA for the CDR3 is TGTGCCAGCAGCAAAATTCCGGGTGTTTGGGGCTACACCTTC. This sequence encodes CASSKIPGVWGYTF. The chain has TRBV21-1 and TRBJ1-2. TRBV21-1 constitutes a pseudogene. The CDR3 is made up of 14 amino acids.